The following is a T cell receptor beta chain sequence with its context. It has no known antigen specificity. One base away there is no much larger clone; base qualities are not given. The data stem from a study of T cell changes during pregnancy in multiple sclerosis (dated by TCRdb to between 2018 and 2021). About the study as a whole: The study examined how the T cell repertoire changed over the course of pregnancy in women with multiple sclerosis.

CDR1 and CDR2 (SGHNT, YYREEE) derive from the germline V gene (reference sequence). V lost 4 bases and J lost 2 bases; the stretch between them is 18 bases long. There are 16 amino acids in the CDR3, from cysteine to phenylalanine inclusive. CDR3 DNA is the only sequence kept; it has 48 bases, read in frame from the first base. Libraries were prepared through the immunoSEQ multiplex PCR assay. TCRdb re-hosts the immuneACCESS table, in-frame sequences only. Its copies lack some clones; in the studies checked, an unresolved V gene accounts for under half of them, and the cause for the rest is not known. Within this sample are about 80,000 clones, with around 90% of them counted one time only. The leading ten clones occupy 1.4% of the sample.

This sequence originates from a female donor with multiple sclerosis, enrolled in a pregnancy study. This chain is built from TRBV5-4 and TRBJ1-2; TRBD1 is a weak D gene call, 6 bases matching. Sequenced material: peripheral blood, taken before pregnancy. In nucleotides, the sequence is TGTGCCAGCAGCCCGGTGGGGGGGGCTATCAACTATGGCTACACCTTC. Its amino acids are CASSPVGGAINYGYTF.